The rows below give T cell receptor beta chains drawn from one sample of a study of T cells in Graves' hyperthyroidism and ophthalmopathy. Via MiXCR, TCRdb re-called the multiplex PCR reads, giving one row per CDR3 protein. There are about 640,000 distinct CDR3 sequences in the sample; 20% to 25% occur only once, and roughly 30% lies in the top ten. Sequencing was performed on blood. The origin of the receptors is a man aged 25-45 years with Graves' ophthalmopathy. Each CDR3 is given with its conserved first and last residue. The order of the fields is CDR3 protein, CDR3 DNA, V gene, CDR3 length, clone size, J gene, D gene. The D gene is left open where the match is weak. The listing skips clone size in some rows; elsewhere it reads once, few, many or a size class.

CDR3aa: CASSKTGYDYGYTF
CDR3nt: TGCGCCAGCAGCAAGACAGGGTATGACTATGGCTACACCTTC
v_gene: TRBV10-2
len: 14
abundance: .
j_gene: TRBJ1-2
d_gene: TRBD1

CDR3aa: CASTTGIQETQYF
CDR3nt: TGTGCCAGCACCACGGGGATCCAAGAGACCCAGTACTTC
v_gene: TRBV6-2/TRBV6-3
len: 13
abundance: few
j_gene: TRBJ2-5
d_gene: .

CDR3aa: CASKGRSNQPQHF
CDR3nt: TGTGCCAGCAAGGGAAGGAGCAATCAGCCCCAGCATTTT
v_gene: TRBV27
len: 13
abundance: many
j_gene: TRBJ1-5
d_gene: .

CDR3aa: CASSTEGNYNSPLHF
CDR3nt: TGTGCCAGCAGCACAGAGGGGAATTATAATTCACCCCTCCACTTT
v_gene: TRBV7-3
len: 15
abundance: few
j_gene: TRBJ1-6
d_gene: .

CDR3aa: CATRLGSSNLDNEQFF
CDR3nt: TGTGCCACCAGGCTGGGATCGAGTAATTTGGACAATGAGCAGTTCTTC
v_gene: TRBV6-1
len: 16
abundance: few
j_gene: TRBJ2-1
d_gene: .

CDR3aa: CASSLEGSALEAFF
CDR3nt: TGTGCCAGCAGCTTGGAGGGCAGCGCCCTTGAAGCTTTCTTT
v_gene: TRBV5-6
len: 14
abundance: few
j_gene: TRBJ1-1
d_gene: .

CDR3aa: CASSYGLAGDYEQYF
CDR3nt: TGTGCCAGCAGCTACGGACTAGCGGGAGACTACGAGCAGTACTTC
v_gene: TRBV13
len: 15
abundance: many
j_gene: TRBJ2-7
d_gene: TRBD2

CDR3aa: CASSFSANTGELFF
CDR3nt: TGTGCCAGCAGCTTTTCCGCTAACACCGGGGAGCTGTTTTTT
v_gene: TRBV7-8
len: 14
abundance: .
j_gene: TRBJ2-2
d_gene: .

CDR3aa: CASSIWTSGNEQFF
CDR3nt: TGTGCCAGTAGTATATGGACTAGCGGCAATGAGCAGTTCTTC
v_gene: TRBV19
len: 14
abundance: .
j_gene: TRBJ2-1
d_gene: TRBD2

CDR3aa: CASSPPVGEYEQYF
CDR3nt: TGTGCCAGCAGTCCCCCCGTGGGGGAGTACGAGCAGTACTTC
v_gene: TRBV28
len: 14
abundance: many
j_gene: TRBJ2-7
d_gene: .

CDR3aa: CASSQTWDVEQYF
CDR3nt: TGTGCCAGCAGTCAGACCTGGGATGTCGAGCAGTACTTC
v_gene: TRBV6-1
len: 13
abundance: few
j_gene: TRBJ2-7
d_gene: .

CDR3aa: CASSQNGSPLHF
CDR3nt: TGTGCCAGCAGCCAAAATGGATCACCCCTCCACTTT
v_gene: TRBV14
len: 12
abundance: .
j_gene: TRBJ1-6
d_gene: .

CDR3aa: CASSLALRDEQFF
CDR3nt: TGTGCCAGCAGCTTGGCACTCAGGGATGAGCAGTTCTTC
v_gene: TRBV5-6
len: 13
abundance: .
j_gene: TRBJ2-1
d_gene: .

CDR3aa: CASSYGTGIDTQYF
CDR3nt: TGTGCCAGCAGTTATGGGACAGGCATAGATACGCAGTATTTT
v_gene: TRBV6-1
len: 14
abundance: few
j_gene: TRBJ2-3
d_gene: TRBD1

CDR3aa: CATGTVSNQPQHF
CDR3nt: TGTGCCACAGGGACAGTTAGCAATCAGCCCCAGCATTTT
v_gene: TRBV15
len: 13
abundance: .
j_gene: TRBJ1-5
d_gene: TRBD1

CDR3aa: CATGQVGNEQFF
CDR3nt: TGTGCCACCGGGCAGGTAGGAAATGAGCAGTTCTTC
v_gene: TRBV24-1
len: 12
abundance: .
j_gene: TRBJ2-1
d_gene: .

CDR3aa: CASRGTGVEEKLFF
CDR3nt: TGTGCCAGTAGAGGGACAGGGGTTGAAGAAAAACTGTTTTTT
v_gene: TRBV19
len: 14
abundance: .
j_gene: TRBJ1-4
d_gene: TRBD1

CDR3aa: CASSYSEEVEAFF
CDR3nt: TGTGCCAGCAGTTACTCAGAGGAGGTTGAAGCTTTCTTT
v_gene: TRBV6-5
len: 13
abundance: .
j_gene: TRBJ1-1
d_gene: .

CDR3aa: CASSRRDSYSGNTIYF
CDR3nt: TGTGCCAGCAGCCGCCGGGACTCTTACTCTGGAAACACCATATATTTT
v_gene: TRBV11-1
len: 16
abundance: .
j_gene: TRBJ1-3
d_gene: .

CDR3aa: CASSLGRLVGGETQYF
CDR3nt: TGTGCCAGCAGCTTGGGCCGACTAGTGGGGGGAGAGACCCAGTACTTC
v_gene: TRBV7-9
len: 16
abundance: few
j_gene: TRBJ2-5
d_gene: .

CDR3aa: CASSLAQGQPQHF
CDR3nt: TGTGCCAGCAGCTTAGCGCAGGGTCAGCCCCAGCATTTT
v_gene: TRBV7-6
len: 13
abundance: few
j_gene: TRBJ1-5
d_gene: .

CDR3aa: CSARASYGNSNQPQHF
CDR3nt: TGCAGTGCTAGAGCTTCCTACGGAAATAGCAATCAGCCCCAGCATTTT
v_gene: TRBV20-1
len: 16
abundance: .
j_gene: TRBJ1-5
d_gene: .

CDR3aa: CASRLTGGQETQYF
CDR3nt: TGTGCCAGCAGACTTACAGGGGGCCAAGAGACCCAGTACTTC
v_gene: TRBV6-2/TRBV6-3
len: 14
abundance: .
j_gene: TRBJ2-5
d_gene: TRBD1

CDR3aa: CASSSSETGIYGYTF
CDR3nt: TGTGCCAGCAGTTCTTCCGAGACAGGGATTTATGGCTACACCTTC
v_gene: TRBV28
len: 15
abundance: many
j_gene: TRBJ1-2
d_gene: TRBD1

CDR3aa: CASSPPRTGSTSGARVTDTQYF
CDR3nt: TGTGCCAGCAGTCCTCCCCGTACAGGGTCGACTAGCGGGGCGAGGGTAACAGATACGCAGTATTTT
v_gene: TRBV6-1
len: 22
abundance: few
j_gene: TRBJ2-3
d_gene: TRBD2

CDR3aa: CASSQGGSGIGAGETRYF
CDR3nt: TGTGCCAGCAGCCAGGGGGGGAGCGGTATAGGCGCAGGGGAGACCCGGTACTTC
v_gene: TRBV7-9
len: 18
abundance: .
j_gene: TRBJ2-5
d_gene: .

CDR3aa: CASSEFRGSYEQYF
CDR3nt: TGTGCCAGCAGTGAATTCAGGGGAAGCTACGAGCAGTACTTC
v_gene: TRBV25-1
len: 14
abundance: once
j_gene: TRBJ2-7
d_gene: .

CDR3aa: CASSRGQDQMNTEAFF
CDR3nt: TGTGCCAGCAGCCGAGGACAGGATCAAATGAACACTGAAGCTTTCTTT
v_gene: TRBV6-2/TRBV6-3
len: 16
abundance: many
j_gene: TRBJ1-1
d_gene: TRBD1

CDR3aa: CAWMRVGGTEAFF
CDR3nt: TGTGCCTGGATGAGGGTGGGGGGGACTGAAGCTTTCTTT
v_gene: TRBV30
len: 13
abundance: many
j_gene: TRBJ1-1
d_gene: .

CDR3aa: CASSFLGFGDREVYGYTF
CDR3nt: TGTGCCAGCAGCTTTCTCGGCTTCGGGGACAGGGAGGTCTATGGCTACACCTTC
v_gene: TRBV7-9
len: 18
abundance: .
j_gene: TRBJ1-2
d_gene: TRBD1

CDR3aa: CASRVSGTPTNNEQFF
CDR3nt: TGTGCCAGCAGGGTATCCGGGACTCCAACCAACAATGAGCAGTTCTTC
v_gene: TRBV2
len: 16
abundance: few
j_gene: TRBJ2-1
d_gene: .

CDR3aa: CASSERGRGDGYTF
CDR3nt: TGTGCCAGCAGTGAAAGGGGCAGGGGTGATGGCTACACCTTC
v_gene: TRBV6-1
len: 14
abundance: many
j_gene: TRBJ1-2
d_gene: .

CDR3aa: CASLRIGAGRGQPQHF
CDR3nt: TGTGCCAGCCTCCGGATAGGGGCCGGCCGGGGTCAGCCCCAGCATTTT
v_gene: TRBV19
len: 16
abundance: few
j_gene: TRBJ1-5
d_gene: .

CDR3aa: CASSHWDGTYEQYF
CDR3nt: TGTGCCAGCAGCCACTGGGACGGTACCTACGAGCAGTACTTC
v_gene: TRBV3-1
len: 14
abundance: .
j_gene: TRBJ2-7
d_gene: .

CDR3aa: CSVEDRVPYGYTF
CDR3nt: TGCAGCGTTGAAGATAGGGTCCCCTATGGCTACACCTTC
v_gene: TRBV29-1
len: 13
abundance: .
j_gene: TRBJ1-2
d_gene: .

CDR3aa: CASSFGRGRDEQFF
CDR3nt: TGCGCCAGCAGCTTTGGCAGGGGGCGCGATGAGCAGTTCTTC
v_gene: TRBV5-1
len: 14
abundance: many
j_gene: TRBJ2-1
d_gene: TRBD1

CDR3aa: CASSPFLGRSYNSPLHF
CDR3nt: TGCGCCAGCAGCCCGTTTCTGGGGAGGTCCTATAATTCACCCCTCCACTTT
v_gene: TRBV5-1
len: 17
abundance: .
j_gene: TRBJ1-6
d_gene: .

CDR3aa: CASSQPPGTELYEQYF
CDR3nt: TGTGCCAGCAGCCAACCGCCCGGGACAGAACTGTACGAGCAGTACTTC
v_gene: TRBV14
len: 16
abundance: .
j_gene: TRBJ2-7
d_gene: TRBD1

CDR3aa: CASSASGTGGGGPQHF
CDR3nt: TGTGCCAGCAGTGCCTCCGGGACAGGGGGTGGCGGGCCCCAGCATTTT
v_gene: TRBV28
len: 16
abundance: many
j_gene: TRBJ1-5
d_gene: TRBD1

CDR3aa: CASSTFRGRNEQYF
CDR3nt: TGTGCCAGCAGCACATTCAGGGGGAGAAACGAGCAGTACTTC
v_gene: TRBV28
len: 14
abundance: few
j_gene: TRBJ2-7
d_gene: TRBD1

CDR3aa: CASSVGPGGEIGETQYF
CDR3nt: TGTGCCAGCAGCGTAGGGCCCGGGGGCGAGATAGGAGAGACCCAGTACTTC
v_gene: TRBV9
len: 17
abundance: .
j_gene: TRBJ2-5
d_gene: .

CDR3aa: CASSDPGQGASEQYF
CDR3nt: TGTGCCAGCAGTGACCCGGGACAGGGGGCCTCCGAGCAGTACTTC
v_gene: TRBV6-2/TRBV6-3
len: 15
abundance: .
j_gene: TRBJ2-7
d_gene: TRBD1

CDR3aa: CSASPPRGGDTEAFF
CDR3nt: TGCAGTGCTAGTCCACCGAGGGGAGGGGACACTGAAGCTTTCTTT
v_gene: TRBV20-1
len: 15
abundance: few
j_gene: TRBJ1-1
d_gene: .

CDR3aa: CATSVGTVSNQPQHF
CDR3nt: TGTGCCACCAGCGTCGGGACGGTTAGCAATCAGCCCCAGCATTTT
v_gene: TRBV15
len: 15
abundance: many
j_gene: TRBJ1-5
d_gene: .

CDR3aa: CASSLAKADTQYF
CDR3nt: TGTGCCAGCAGCTTAGCGAAGGCAGATACGCAGTATTTT
v_gene: TRBV7-2
len: 13
abundance: many
j_gene: TRBJ2-3
d_gene: .

CDR3aa: CASSPTPSSGANVLTF
CDR3nt: TGTGCCAGCAGCCCTACACCTTCCTCTGGGGCCAACGTCCTGACTTTC
v_gene: TRBV27
len: 16
abundance: few
j_gene: TRBJ2-6
d_gene: .

CDR3aa: CAFEPGMNTEAFF
CDR3nt: TGTGCCTTTGAGCCGGGGATGAACACTGAAGCTTTCTTT
v_gene: TRBV30
len: 13
abundance: many
j_gene: TRBJ1-1
d_gene: .

CDR3aa: CASSPDLFLSNQPQHF
CDR3nt: TGTGCCAGCAGCCCGGATCTTTTCCTTAGCAATCAGCCCCAGCATTTT
v_gene: TRBV6-1
len: 16
abundance: few
j_gene: TRBJ1-5
d_gene: .

CDR3aa: CASNPVPDYEQYF
CDR3nt: TGCGCCAGCAACCCAGTCCCTGACTACGAGCAGTACTTC
v_gene: TRBV5-1
len: 13
abundance: many
j_gene: TRBJ2-7
d_gene: .

CDR3aa: CASSAGTGTNEQFF
CDR3nt: TGCGCCAGCAGCGCCGGGACAGGGACCAATGAGCAGTTCTTC
v_gene: TRBV5-1
len: 14
abundance: many
j_gene: TRBJ2-1
d_gene: TRBD1

CDR3aa: CSARALAGGGGELFF
CDR3nt: TGCAGTGCTAGAGCCCTGGCGGGAGGGGGCGGGGAGCTGTTTTTT
v_gene: TRBV20-1
len: 15
abundance: many
j_gene: TRBJ2-2
d_gene: TRBD2

CDR3aa: CASRSRQEYNSPLHF
CDR3nt: TGTGCCAGCAGATCGCGACAGGAGTATAATTCACCCCTCCACTTT
v_gene: TRBV7-9
len: 15
abundance: .
j_gene: TRBJ1-6
d_gene: .

CDR3aa: CTGAQYNEQFF
CDR3nt: TGCACAGGGGCCCAATACAATGAGCAGTTCTTC
v_gene: TRBV20-1
len: 11
abundance: .
j_gene: TRBJ2-1
d_gene: .